The present T cell receptor (beta chain) was sequenced within a study of T cell responses to AZD1222 COVID-19 vaccine. Here immunoSEQ multiplex PCR was the method, and the copy in TCRdb shows in-frame clones only, minus some. Of about 39,000 clones in the sample, roughly 88% were seen once. V lost 2 bases, J lost 6 bases, and 9 bases stayed unmatched. This CDR3 is 17 amino acids long. CDR1 and CDR2 from the germline V gene are LNHNV and YYDKDF (reference sequence). The TCR was taken from an adult who received the MenACWY meningococcal vaccine as a control. The chain is built from TRBV15 and TRBJ2-2; 10 bases fit TRBD2. Sequenced material: peripheral blood, taken 28 days after the second dose of the MenACWY control vaccine. This chain's CDR3 is CATSRSPLLAGAGELFF. In DNA, the CDR3 is TGTGCCACCAGCAGATCTCCTTTGCTAGCGGGAGCCGGGGAGCTGTTTTTT.